This T cell receptor beta chain was identified in a study of T cell responses to AZD1222 COVID-19 vaccine. The protocol was immunoSEQ multiplex PCR, while the TCRdb copy is restricted to in-frame clones and leaves out a portion. The repertoire includes over 120,000 clones, more than 85% of them detected once, and under 6.5% sits in the top ten. From germline, CDR1 is LGHDT and CDR2 YNNKEL (reference sequence). V shed 7 bases and J shed 8 bases, with 20 bases lying between them. The CDR3 sequence is 14 residues long. Concerning this clone: Antigen specificity is unknown.

Regarding the study as a whole: No day 14 peak samples; only post-peak repertoires were characterized.

This sequence originates from an adult in good health. V gene TRBV3-1 (or the pseudogene TRBV3-2) combines with J gene TRBJ1-2; perhaps TRBD1 as D (5 bases). The input for sequencing was peripheral blood, taken on day 0 of AZD1222 vaccination. CDR3 nucleotides: TGTGCCAGCACCCCAAGGGGCCCTCTCGGGGGCTACACCTTC. Translated, it gives CASTPRGPLGGYTF.